This T cell receptor beta chain comes out of a study of T-cell memory formation after mild COVID-19. Study in general: In these data, TCR clusters were largely donor specific. Study-wide points: Clones contracting across day 15 to 85 had a balanced CD4/CD8 profile; later expanding clones leaned CD4+. There was no confirmation that second-wave clones peaking on day 37 were SARS-CoV-2 specific.

This clonotype was counted a few times. The antigen is undetermined. From germline, CDR1 is MNHEY and CDR2 SMNVEV (reference sequence). The trim removed 5 bases at V and 6 bases at J, leaving 11 bases unmatched. This CDR3 comprises 17 residues. It was 5'RACE with constant-segment primers that produced the TCR alpha and TCR beta cDNA libraries, which carried sample barcodes and UMIs. TCRdb re-called the 5' RACE reads through MiXCR, storing one row per CDR3 protein. The sample holds about 610,000 distinct CDR3 sequences, approximately 15% seen once. Material: PBMCs or a T cell subset sorted from them (not recorded which). The receptor was derived from an adult woman who had mild COVID-19 (a few samples of this study predate the infection). Cell type and time point are not known. This chain joins TRBV27 and TRBJ2-1, with 12 bases aligning to TRBD1. The CDR3 DNA is TGTGCCAGCAGTCCCTCGGGGACAGGGGGCCTTCTCAATGAGCAGTTCTTC. Encoded protein: CASSPSGTGGLLNEQFF.